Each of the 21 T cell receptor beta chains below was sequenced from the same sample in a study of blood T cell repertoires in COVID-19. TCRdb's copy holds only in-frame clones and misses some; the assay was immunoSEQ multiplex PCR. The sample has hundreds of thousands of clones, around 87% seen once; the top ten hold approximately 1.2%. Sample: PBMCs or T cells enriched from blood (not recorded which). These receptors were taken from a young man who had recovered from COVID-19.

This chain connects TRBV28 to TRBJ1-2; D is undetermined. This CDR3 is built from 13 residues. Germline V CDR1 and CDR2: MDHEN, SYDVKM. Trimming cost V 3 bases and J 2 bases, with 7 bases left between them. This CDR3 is CASSFSGNYGYTF. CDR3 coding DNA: TGTGCCAGCAGTTTCTCTGGCAACTATGGCTACACCTTC.

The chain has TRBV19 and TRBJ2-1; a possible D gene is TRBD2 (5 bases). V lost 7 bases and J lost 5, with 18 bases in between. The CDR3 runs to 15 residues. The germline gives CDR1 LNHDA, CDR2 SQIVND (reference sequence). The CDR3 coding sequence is TGTGCCAGTAAAGGTGGGCGGACTCGAGACAATGAGCAGTTCTTC. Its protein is CASKGGRTRDNEQFF.

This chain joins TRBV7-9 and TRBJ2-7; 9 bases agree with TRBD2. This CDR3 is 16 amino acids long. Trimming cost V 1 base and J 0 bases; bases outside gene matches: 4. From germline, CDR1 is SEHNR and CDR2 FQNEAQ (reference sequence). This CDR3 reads CASSLVISGSSYEQYF. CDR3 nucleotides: TGTGCCAGCAGCTTAGTAATTAGCGGGAGCTCCTACGAGCAGTACTTC.

CDR3 amino acids: CASSLGQPQHF. In DNA form, the CDR3 reads TGTGCCAGCAGTTTGGGCCAGCCCCAGCATTTT. The genes are TRBV27 and TRBJ1-5; no firm D call. CDR1 is MNHEY and CDR2 is SMNVEV in the germline V gene (reference sequence). V shed 3 bases and J shed 7 bases, with 4 bases lying between them. This CDR3 has 11 amino acids.

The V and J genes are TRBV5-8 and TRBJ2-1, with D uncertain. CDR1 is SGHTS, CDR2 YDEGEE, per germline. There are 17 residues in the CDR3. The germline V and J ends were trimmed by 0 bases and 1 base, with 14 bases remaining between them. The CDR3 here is CASSLALTVLSYNEQFF. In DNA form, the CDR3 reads TGTGCCAGCAGCTTGGCCCTTACAGTTTTATCCTACAATGAGCAGTTCTTC.

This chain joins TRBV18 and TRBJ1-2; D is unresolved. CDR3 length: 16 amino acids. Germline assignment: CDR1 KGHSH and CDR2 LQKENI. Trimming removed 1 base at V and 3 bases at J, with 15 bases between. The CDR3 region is CASSPLNVGVDYGYTF. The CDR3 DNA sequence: TGTGCCAGCTCACCACTTAACGTAGGAGTCGACTATGGCTACACCTTC.

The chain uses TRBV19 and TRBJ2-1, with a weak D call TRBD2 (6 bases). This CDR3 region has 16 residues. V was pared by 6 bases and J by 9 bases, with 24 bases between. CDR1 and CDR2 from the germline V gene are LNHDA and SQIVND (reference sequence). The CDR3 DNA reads TGTGCCAGTAGGGTTGGTGGGAGGATCCCGTTGAGTGAGCAGTTCTTC. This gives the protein CASRVGGRIPLSEQFF.

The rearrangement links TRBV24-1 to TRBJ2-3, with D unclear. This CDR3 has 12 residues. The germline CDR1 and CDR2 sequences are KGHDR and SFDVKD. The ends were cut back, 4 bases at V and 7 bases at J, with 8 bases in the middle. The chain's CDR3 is CATSERLNTQYF. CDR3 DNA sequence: TGTGCCACCAGTGAACGACTGAATACGCAGTATTTT.

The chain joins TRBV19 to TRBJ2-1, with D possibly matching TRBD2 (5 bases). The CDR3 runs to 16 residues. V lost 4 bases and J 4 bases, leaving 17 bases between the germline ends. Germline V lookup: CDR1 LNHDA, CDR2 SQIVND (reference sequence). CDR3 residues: CASSTHGAAQYNEQFF. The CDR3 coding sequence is TGTGCCAGTAGTACCCACGGAGCGGCCCAGTACAATGAGCAGTTCTTC.

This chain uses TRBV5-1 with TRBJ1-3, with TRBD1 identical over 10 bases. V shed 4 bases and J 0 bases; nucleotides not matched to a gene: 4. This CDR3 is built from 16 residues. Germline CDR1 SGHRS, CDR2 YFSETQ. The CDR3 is CASSDRDRGSGNTIYF. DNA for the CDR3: TGCGCCAGCAGCGACCGGGACAGGGGCTCTGGAAACACCATATATTTT.

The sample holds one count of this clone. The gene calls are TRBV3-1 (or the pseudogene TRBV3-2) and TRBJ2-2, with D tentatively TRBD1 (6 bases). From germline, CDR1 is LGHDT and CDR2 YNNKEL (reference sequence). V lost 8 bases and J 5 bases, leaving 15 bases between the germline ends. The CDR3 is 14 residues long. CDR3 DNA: TGTGCCAGCGGACAGCGATCCACAACCGGGGAGCTGTTTTTT. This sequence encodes CASGQRSTTGELFF.

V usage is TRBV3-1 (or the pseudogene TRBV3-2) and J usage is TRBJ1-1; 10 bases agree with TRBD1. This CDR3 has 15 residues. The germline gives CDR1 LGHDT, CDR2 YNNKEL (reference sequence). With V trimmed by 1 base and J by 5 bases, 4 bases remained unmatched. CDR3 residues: CASSQAGTGVTEAFF. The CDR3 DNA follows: TGTGCCAGCAGCCAAGCCGGGACAGGGGTTACTGAAGCTTTCTTT.

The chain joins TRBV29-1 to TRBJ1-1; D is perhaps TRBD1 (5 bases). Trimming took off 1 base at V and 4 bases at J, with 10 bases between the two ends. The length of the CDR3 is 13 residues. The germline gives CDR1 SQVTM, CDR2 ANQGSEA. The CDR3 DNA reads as TGCAGCGTTGAAGGCGCCGGGGGCACTGAAGCTTTCTTT. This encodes CSVEGAGGTEAFF.

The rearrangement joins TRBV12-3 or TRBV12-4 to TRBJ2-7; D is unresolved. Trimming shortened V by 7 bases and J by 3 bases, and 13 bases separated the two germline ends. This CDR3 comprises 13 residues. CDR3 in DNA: TGTGCCAGCACAGTTGGAGCCGGCTACGAGCAGTACTTC. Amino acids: CASTVGAGYEQYF.

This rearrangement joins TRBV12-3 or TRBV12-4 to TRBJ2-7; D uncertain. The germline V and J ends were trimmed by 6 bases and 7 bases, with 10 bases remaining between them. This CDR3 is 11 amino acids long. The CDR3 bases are TGTGCCAGCAGCCTTAACAGAGAGCAGTACTTC. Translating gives CASSLNREQYF.

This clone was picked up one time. This chain's CDR3 is CASSQVAGYEQYF. CDR3 nucleotides: TGTGCCAGCAGCCAAGTGGCGGGGTACGAGCAGTACTTC. The chain combines TRBV3-1 (or the pseudogene TRBV3-2) with TRBJ2-7, with D possibly being TRBD2 (6 bases). V lost 1 base to trimming and J lost 4 bases, with 8 bases between them. This CDR3 is 13 amino acids long. CDR1 is LGHDT, CDR2 YNNKEL, per germline (reference sequence).

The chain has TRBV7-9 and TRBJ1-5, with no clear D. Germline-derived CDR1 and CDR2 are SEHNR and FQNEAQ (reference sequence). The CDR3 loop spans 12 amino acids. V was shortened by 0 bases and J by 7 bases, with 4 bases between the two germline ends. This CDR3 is CASSLAAQPQHF. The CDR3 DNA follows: TGTGCCAGCAGCTTAGCCGCGCAGCCCCAGCATTTT.

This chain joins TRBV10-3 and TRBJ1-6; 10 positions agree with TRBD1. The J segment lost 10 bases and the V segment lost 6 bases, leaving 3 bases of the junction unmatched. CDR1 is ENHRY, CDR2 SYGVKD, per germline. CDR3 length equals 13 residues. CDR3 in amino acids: CAIRDRGDSPLHF. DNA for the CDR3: TGTGCCATCAGGGACAGGGGGGACTCACCCCTCCACTTT.

CDR3 in amino acids: CASQGADEQFF. The CDR3 DNA reads TGTGCCAGCCAGGGGGCCGATGAGCAGTTCTTC. The chain links TRBV3-1 (or the pseudogene TRBV3-2) to TRBJ2-1; TRBD1 aligns across 8 bases. CDR3 length: 11 residues. The germline gives CDR1 LGHDT, CDR2 YNNKEL (reference sequence). Germline trimming cut 8 bases from V and 8 bases from J; bases unmatched to any gene: 2.

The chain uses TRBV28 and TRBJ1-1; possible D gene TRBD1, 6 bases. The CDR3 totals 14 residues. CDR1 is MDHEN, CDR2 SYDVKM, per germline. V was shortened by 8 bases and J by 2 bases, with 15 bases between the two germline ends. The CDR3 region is CASDSGAFNTEAFF. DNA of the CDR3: TGTGCCAGCGACTCAGGGGCGTTTAACACTGAAGCTTTCTTT.

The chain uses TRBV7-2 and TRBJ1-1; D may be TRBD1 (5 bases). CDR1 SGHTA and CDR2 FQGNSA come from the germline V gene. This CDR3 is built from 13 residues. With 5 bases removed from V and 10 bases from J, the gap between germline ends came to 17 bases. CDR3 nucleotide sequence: TGTGCCAGCAGCCCTCAGGGCGCCCTCGGAGCTTTCTTT. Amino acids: CASSPQGALGAFF. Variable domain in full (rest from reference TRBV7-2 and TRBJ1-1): GAGVSQSPSNKVTEKGKDVELRCDPISGHTALYWYRQSLGQGLEFLIYFQGNSAPDKSGLPSDRFSAERTGGSVSTLTIQRTQQEDSAVYLCASSPQGALGAFFGQGTRLTVV.